This entry describes one TCR beta chain. This sample stems from a study of T cell responses to AZD1222 COVID-19 vaccine. The trim removed 5 bases at V and 0 bases at J, leaving 4 bases unmatched. Germline V gene sequence: CDR1 SEHNR, CDR2 FQNEAQ (reference sequence). CDR3 size: 15 residues. The method was immunoSEQ multiplex PCR; TCRdb's version includes in-frame clones alone and lacks a portion of them. The top ten hold 4.5% to 6% of the sample, which has 120,000 or so clones, about 93% seen once. The rearrangement links TRBV7-9 to TRBJ2-5; 9 bases align to TRBD2. The receptor's source is an adult who received the AZD1222 COVID-19 vaccine. This specimen consisted of peripheral blood, obtained 28 days after the second AZD1222 dose. The CDR3 bases are TGTGCCAGCAGCGCACTAGCGGGCTACCAAGAGACCCAGTACTTC. Translating gives CASSALAGYQETQYF.